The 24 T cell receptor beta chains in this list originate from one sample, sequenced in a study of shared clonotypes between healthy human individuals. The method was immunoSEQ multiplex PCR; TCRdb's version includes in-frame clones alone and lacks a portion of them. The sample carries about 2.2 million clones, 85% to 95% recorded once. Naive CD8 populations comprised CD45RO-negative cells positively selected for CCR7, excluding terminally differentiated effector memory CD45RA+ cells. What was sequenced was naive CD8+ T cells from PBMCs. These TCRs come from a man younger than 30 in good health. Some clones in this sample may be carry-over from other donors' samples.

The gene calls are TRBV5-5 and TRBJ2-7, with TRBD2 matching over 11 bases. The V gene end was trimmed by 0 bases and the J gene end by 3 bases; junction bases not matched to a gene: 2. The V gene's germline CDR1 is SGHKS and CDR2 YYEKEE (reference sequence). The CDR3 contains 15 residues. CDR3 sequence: CASSLVLAGVYEQYF. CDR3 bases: TGTGCCAGCAGCTTGGTACTAGCGGGAGTCTACGAGCAGTACTTC.

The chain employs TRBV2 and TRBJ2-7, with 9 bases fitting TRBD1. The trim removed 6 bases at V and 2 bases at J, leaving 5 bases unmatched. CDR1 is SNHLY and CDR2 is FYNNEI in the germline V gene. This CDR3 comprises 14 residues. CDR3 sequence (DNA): TGTGCCAGCAGACAGGGGGCCACCGCCTACGAGCAGTACTTC. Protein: CASRQGATAYEQYF.

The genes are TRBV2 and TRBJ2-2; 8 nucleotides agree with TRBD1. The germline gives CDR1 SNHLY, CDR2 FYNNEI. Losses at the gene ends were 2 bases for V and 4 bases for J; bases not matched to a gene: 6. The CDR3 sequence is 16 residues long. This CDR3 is CASSERQGPRTGELFF. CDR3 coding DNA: TGTGCCAGCAGTGAAAGACAGGGGCCACGCACCGGGGAGCTGTTTTTT.

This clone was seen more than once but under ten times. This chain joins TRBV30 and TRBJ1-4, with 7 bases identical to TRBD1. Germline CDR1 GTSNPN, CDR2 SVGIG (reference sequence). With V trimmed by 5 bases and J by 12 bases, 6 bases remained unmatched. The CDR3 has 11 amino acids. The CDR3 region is CAWETGRELFF. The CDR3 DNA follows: TGTGCCTGGGAGACAGGGAGGGAACTGTTTTTT.

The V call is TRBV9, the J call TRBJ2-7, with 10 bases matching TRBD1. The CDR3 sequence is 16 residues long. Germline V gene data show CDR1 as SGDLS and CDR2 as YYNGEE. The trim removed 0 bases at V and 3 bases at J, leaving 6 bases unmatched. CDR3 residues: CASSVGRTGGIYEQYF. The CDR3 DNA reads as TGTGCCAGCAGCGTAGGGAGGACAGGGGGGATCTACGAGCAGTACTTC.

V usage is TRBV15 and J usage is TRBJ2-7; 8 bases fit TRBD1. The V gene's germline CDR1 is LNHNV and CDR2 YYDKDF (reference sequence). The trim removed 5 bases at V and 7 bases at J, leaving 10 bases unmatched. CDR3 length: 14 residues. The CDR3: CATSGGTGHEEQYF. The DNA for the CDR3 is TGTGCCACCAGCGGGGGGACAGGCCACGAAGAGCAGTACTTC.

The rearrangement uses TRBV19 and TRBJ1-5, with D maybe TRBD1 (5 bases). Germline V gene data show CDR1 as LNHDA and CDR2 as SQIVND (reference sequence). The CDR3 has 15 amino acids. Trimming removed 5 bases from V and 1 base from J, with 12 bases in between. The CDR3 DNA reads TGTGCCAGTAGTTTCGTCCGGGACAGCAATCAGCCCCAGCATTTT. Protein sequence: CASSFVRDSNQPQHF.

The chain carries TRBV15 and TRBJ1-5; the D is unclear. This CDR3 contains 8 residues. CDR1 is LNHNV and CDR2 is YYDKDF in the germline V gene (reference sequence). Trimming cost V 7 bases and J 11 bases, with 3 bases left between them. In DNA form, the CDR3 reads TGTGCCACCATGGCCCAGCATTTT. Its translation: CATMAQHF. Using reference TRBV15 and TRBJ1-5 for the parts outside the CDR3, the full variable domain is DAMVIQNPRYQVTQFGKPVTLSCSQTLNHNVMYWYQQKSSQAPKLLFHYYDKDFNNEADTPDNFQSRRPNTSFCFLDIRSPGLGDTAMYLCATMAQHFGDGTRLSIL.

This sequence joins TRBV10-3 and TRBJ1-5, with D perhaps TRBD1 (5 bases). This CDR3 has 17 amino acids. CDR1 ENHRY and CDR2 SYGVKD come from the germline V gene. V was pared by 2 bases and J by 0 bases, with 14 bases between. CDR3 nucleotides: TGTGCCATCAGTGAGATTTTAGTGGGGGATAGCAATCAGCCCCAGCATTTT. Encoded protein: CAISEILVGDSNQPQHF.

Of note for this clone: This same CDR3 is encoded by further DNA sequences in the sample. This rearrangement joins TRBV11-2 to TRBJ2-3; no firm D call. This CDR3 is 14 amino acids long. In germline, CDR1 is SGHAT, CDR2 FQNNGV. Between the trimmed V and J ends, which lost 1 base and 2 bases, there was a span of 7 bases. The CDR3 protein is CASSLVYSTDTQYF. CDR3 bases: TGTGCCAGCAGCTTAGTGTACTCCACAGATACGCAGTATTTT. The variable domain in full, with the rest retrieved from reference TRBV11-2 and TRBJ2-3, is EAGVAQSPRYKIIEKRQSVAFWCNPISGHATLYWYQQILGQGPKLLIQFQNNGVVDDSQLPKDRFSAERLKGVDSTLKIQPAKLEDSAVYLCASSLVYSTDTQYFGPGTRLTVL.

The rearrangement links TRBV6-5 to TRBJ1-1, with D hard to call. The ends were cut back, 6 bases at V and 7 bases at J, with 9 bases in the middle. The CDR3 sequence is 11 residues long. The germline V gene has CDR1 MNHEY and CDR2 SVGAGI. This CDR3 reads CASSFGNEAFF. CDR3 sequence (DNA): TGTGCCAGCAGCTTCGGTAATGAAGCTTTCTTT.

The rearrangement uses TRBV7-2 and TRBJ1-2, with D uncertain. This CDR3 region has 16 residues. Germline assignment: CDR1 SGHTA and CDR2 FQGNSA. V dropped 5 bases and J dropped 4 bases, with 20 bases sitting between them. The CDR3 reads CASSADQATAGYGYTF. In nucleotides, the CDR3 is TGTGCCAGCAGCGCCGACCAGGCGACCGCTGGCTATGGCTACACCTTC.

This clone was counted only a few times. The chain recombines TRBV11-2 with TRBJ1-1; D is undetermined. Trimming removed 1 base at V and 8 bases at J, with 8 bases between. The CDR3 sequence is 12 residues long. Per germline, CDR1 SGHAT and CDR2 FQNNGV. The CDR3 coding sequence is TGTGCCAGCAGCTTAGCGGATTCGGAAGCTTTCTTT. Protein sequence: CASSLADSEAFF.

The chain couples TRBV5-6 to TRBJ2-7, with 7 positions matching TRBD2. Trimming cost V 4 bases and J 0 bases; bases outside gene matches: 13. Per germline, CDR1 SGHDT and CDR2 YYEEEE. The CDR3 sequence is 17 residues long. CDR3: CASSITTGTGGSYEQYF. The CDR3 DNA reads TGTGCCAGCAGCATAACAACGGGGACGGGGGGCTCCTACGAGCAGTACTTC. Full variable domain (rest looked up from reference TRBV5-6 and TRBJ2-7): DAGVTQSPTHLIKTRGQQVTLRCSPKSGHDTVSWYQQALGQGPQFIFQYYEEEERQRGNFPDRFSGHQFPNYSSELNVNALLLGDSALYLCASSITTGTGGSYEQYFGPGTRLTVT.

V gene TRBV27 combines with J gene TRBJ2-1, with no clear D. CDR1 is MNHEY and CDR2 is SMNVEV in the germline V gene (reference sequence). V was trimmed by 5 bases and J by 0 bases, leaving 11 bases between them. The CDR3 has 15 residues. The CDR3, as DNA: TGTGCCAGCAGTCAAGGACCCCGCTCCTACAATGAGCAGTTCTTC. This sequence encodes CASSQGPRSYNEQFF.

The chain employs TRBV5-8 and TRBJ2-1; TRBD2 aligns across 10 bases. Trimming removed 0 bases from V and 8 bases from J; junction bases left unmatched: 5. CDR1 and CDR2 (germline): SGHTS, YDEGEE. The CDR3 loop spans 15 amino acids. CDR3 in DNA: TGTGCCAGCAGCTTGGTTCCTAGCGGGAGCTATGAGCAGTTCTTC. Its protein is CASSLVPSGSYEQFF.

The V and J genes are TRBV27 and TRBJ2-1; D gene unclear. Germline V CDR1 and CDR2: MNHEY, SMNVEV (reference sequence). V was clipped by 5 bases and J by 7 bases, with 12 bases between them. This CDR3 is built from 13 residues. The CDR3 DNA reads TGTGCCAGCAGTCCAGTAGTAGGGAATGAGCAGTTCTTC. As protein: CASSPVVGNEQFF.

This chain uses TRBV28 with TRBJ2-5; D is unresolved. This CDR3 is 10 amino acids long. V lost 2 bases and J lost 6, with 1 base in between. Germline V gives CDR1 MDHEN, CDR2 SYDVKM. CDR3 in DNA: TGTGCCAGCAGTTTAAAGACCCAGTACTTC. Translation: CASSLKTQYF.

The chain's CDR3 is CASSLSASAAETQYF. The CDR3 DNA is TGTGCCAGTAGTCTAAGTGCCTCGGCGGCTGAGACCCAGTACTTC. The chain combines TRBV19 with TRBJ2-5; D unresolved. The germline CDR1 and CDR2 sequences are LNHDA and SQIVND (reference sequence). The CDR3 is 15 amino acids. V was shortened by 5 bases and J by 5 bases, with 18 bases between the two germline ends.

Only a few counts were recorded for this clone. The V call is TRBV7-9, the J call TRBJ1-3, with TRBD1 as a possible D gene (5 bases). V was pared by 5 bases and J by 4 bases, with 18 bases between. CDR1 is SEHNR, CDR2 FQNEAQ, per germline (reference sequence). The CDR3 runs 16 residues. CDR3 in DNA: TGTGCCAGCAGCCCTACACCCAGGGTATCAGGAAACACCATATATTTT. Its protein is CASSPTPRVSGNTIYF.

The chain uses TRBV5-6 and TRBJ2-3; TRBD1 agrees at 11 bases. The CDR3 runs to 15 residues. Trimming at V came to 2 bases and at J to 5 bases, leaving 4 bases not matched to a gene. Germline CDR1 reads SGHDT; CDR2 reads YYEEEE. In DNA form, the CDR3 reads TGTGCCAGCAGCTTACCGGGACAGGGGGAAGATACGCAGTATTTT. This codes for CASSLPGQGEDTQYF.

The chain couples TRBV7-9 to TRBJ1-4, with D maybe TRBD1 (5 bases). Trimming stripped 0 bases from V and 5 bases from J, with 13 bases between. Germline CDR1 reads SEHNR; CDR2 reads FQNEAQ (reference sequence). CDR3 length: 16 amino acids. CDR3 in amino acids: CASSLANRPRNEKLFF. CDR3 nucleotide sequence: TGTGCCAGCAGCTTAGCGAACAGGCCCCGCAATGAAAAACTGTTTTTT.

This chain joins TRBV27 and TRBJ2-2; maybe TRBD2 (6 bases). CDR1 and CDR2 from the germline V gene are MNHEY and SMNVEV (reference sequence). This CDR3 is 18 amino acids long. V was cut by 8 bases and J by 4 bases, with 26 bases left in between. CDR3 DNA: TGTGCCAGCGTGGACCCTAGCGCGAACACGTTCTGCACCGGGGAGCTGTTTTTT. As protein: CASVDPSANTFCTGELFF.

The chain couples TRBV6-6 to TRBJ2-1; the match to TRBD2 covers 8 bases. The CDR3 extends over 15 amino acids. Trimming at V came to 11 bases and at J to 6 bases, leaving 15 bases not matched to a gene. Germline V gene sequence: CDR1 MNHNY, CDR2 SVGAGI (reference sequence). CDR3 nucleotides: TGTGCCTCCTGGGCTTACGCCGGGGGGGGCAATGAGCAGTTCTTC. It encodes CASWAYAGGGNEQFF.